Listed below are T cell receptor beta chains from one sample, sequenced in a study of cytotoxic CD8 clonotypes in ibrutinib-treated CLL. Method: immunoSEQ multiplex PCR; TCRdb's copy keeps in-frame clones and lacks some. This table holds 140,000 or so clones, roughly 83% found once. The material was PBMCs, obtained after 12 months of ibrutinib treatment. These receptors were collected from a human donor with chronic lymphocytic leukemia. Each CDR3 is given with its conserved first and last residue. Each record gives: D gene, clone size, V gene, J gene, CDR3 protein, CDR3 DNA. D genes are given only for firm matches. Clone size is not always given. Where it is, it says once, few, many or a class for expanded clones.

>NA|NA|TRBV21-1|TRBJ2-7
CASSKVIPGQGTYEQYF
TGTGCCAGCAGCAAAGTTATACCGGGACAGGGGACCTACGAGCAGTACTTC
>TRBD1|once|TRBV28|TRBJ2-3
CASSPQTGSTDTQYF
TGTGCCAGCAGTCCGCAGACAGGGAGCACAGATACGCAGTATTTT
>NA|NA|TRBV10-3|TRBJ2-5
CAISENEETQYF
TGTGCCATCAGTGAAAACGAAGAGACCCAGTACTTC
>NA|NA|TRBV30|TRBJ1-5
CAWSRGGGPYSNQPQHF
TGTGCCTGGAGTAGAGGGGGGGGACCTTATAGCAATCAGCCCCAGCATTTT
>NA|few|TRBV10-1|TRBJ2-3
CASSESTGQGTDTQYF
TGCGCCAGCAGTGAGTCGACAGGCCAGGGCACAGATACGCAGTATTTT
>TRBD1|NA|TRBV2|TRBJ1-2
CASRRTGASYGYTF
TGTGCCAGCAGAAGGACAGGGGCGAGCTATGGCTACACCTTC
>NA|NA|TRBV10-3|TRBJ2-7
CAISESSVLDYEQYF
TGTGCCATCAGTGAGTCGTCTGTACTAGACTACGAGCAGTACTTC
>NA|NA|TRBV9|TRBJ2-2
CASSYRSQNTGELFF
TGTGCCAGCAGCTACCGAAGCCAGAACACCGGGGAGCTGTTTTTT
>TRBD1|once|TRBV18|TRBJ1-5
CASSPRTGGDQPQHF
TGTGCCAGCTCACCTCGGACAGGGGGCGATCAGCCCCAGCATTTT
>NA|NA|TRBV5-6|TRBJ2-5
CASSLEETQYF
TGTGCCAGCAGCTTGGAAGAGACCCAGTACTTC
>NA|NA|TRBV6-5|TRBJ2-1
CASSYSITTREQFF
TGTGCCAGCAGTTACTCCATTACGACGCGTGAGCAGTTCTTC
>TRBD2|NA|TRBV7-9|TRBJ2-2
CASSWRLAANTGELFF
TGTGCCAGCAGCTGGAGACTAGCGGCGAACACCGGGGAGCTGTTTTTT
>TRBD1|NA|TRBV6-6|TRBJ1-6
CASSHNRGSRSPLHF
TGTGCCAGCAGTCACAACAGGGGTAGTCGTTCACCCCTCCACTTT
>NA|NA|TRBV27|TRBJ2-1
CASSPGPVSSYNEQFF
TGTGCCAGCAGTCCCGGACCGGTGAGCTCCTACAATGAGCAGTTCTTC
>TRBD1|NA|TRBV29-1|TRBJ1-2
CSGGYRGGYTF
TGCAGCGGCGGTTACAGGGGGGGCTACACCTTC
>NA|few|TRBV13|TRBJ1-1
CASSLGGARRTEAFF
TGTGCCAGCAGCTTAGGAGGCGCTCGCCGTACTGAAGCTTTCTTT
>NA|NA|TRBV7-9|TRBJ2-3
CASSLPTLALSTDTQYF
TGTGCCAGCAGCTTACCGACCCTAGCGCTTAGCACAGATACGCAGTATTTT
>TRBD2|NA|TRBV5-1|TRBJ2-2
CASSTGLAGVNTGELFF
TGCGCCAGCAGCACGGGACTAGCGGGGGTGAACACCGGGGAGCTGTTTTTT
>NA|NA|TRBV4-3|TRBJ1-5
CASSQDNLGFQPQHF
TGCGCCAGCAGCCAAGATAACCTGGGCTTTCAGCCCCAGCATTTT
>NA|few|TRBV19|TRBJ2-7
CASSIGSLSYEQYF
TGTGCCAGTAGTATCGGGTCATTGTCCTACGAGCAGTACTTC
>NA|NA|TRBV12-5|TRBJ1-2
CASGFPKGRLYGYTF
TGTGCTAGTGGTTTTCCGAAGGGGAGACTCTATGGCTACACCTTC
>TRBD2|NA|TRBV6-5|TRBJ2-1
CASSYVPSGRVYEQFF
TGTGCCAGCAGTTACGTACCTAGCGGGAGAGTCTATGAGCAGTTCTTC
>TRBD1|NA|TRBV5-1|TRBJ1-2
CASSLTGDGDYGYTF
TGCGCCAGCAGCTTGACAGGGGATGGCGACTATGGCTACACCTTC
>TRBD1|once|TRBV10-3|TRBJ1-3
CAIRGQGNSGGNTIYF
TGTGCCATCAGGGGACAGGGTAATTCTGGAGGAAACACCATATATTTT
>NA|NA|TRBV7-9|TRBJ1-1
CASSSSANTEAFF
TGTGCCAGCAGCTCCAGCGCAAACACTGAAGCTTTCTTT
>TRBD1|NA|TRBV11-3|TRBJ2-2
CASSRDRGGGELFF
TGTGCCAGCAGCAGGGACAGGGGTGGCGGGGAGCTGTTTTTT
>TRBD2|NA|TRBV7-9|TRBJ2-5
CASSLLAGGETQYF
TGTGCCAGCAGCTTATTGGCGGGAGGGGAGACCCAGTACTTC
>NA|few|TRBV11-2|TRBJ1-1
CASTVGSGNTEAFF
TGTGCCAGCACGGTAGGGTCAGGGAACACTGAAGCTTTCTTT
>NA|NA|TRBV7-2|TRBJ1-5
CASSLHGRRSANQPQHF
TGTGCCAGCAGCCTGCACGGACGGAGGAGCGCGAACCAGCCCCAGCATTTT
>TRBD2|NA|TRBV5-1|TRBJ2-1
CASSSGLAGVNEQFF
TGCGCCAGTAGTTCGGGACTAGCGGGAGTCAATGAGCAGTTCTTC
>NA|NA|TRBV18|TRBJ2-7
CASSPGVSYEQYF
TGTGCCAGCTCACCGGGAGTCTCCTACGAGCAGTACTTC
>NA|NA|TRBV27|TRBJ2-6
CASSFLISSGANVLTF
TGTGCCAGCAGTTTCCTCATTAGCTCTGGGGCCAACGTCCTGACTTTC
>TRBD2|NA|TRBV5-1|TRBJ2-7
CASSLAGGRYEQYF
TGCGCCAGCAGCCTAGCGGGAGGTAGATACGAGCAGTACTTC
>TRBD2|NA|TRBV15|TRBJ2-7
CATSRGALAGDPYEQYF
TGTGCCACCAGCAGAGGGGCACTAGCGGGAGATCCGTACGAGCAGTACTTC
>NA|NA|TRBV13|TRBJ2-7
CASSLSSVEQYF
TGTGCCAGCAGCTTATCCAGTGTAGAGCAGTACTTC
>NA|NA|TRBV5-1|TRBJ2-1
CASSLAFWRNYNEQFF
TGCGCCAGCAGCTTGGCCTTTTGGAGGAACTACAATGAGCAGTTCTTC
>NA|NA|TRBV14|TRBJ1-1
CASSQKAPEAFF
TGTGCCAGCAGCCAAAAGGCTCCTGAAGCTTTCTTT
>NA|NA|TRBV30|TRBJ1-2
CAWSLGVGTGYTF
TGTGCCTGGAGTCTGGGGGTTGGTACTGGCTACACCTTC
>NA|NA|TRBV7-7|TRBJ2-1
CASSITPGYGEQFF
TGTGCTAGCAGCATAACACCGGGCTATGGTGAGCAGTTCTTC
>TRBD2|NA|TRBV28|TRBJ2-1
CASSLGGTSGKQFF
TGTGCCAGCAGTTTGGGCGGGACTAGCGGGAAGCAGTTCTTC
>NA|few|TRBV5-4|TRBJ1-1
CASSLDLLQTLNTEAFF
TGTGCCAGCAGCTTGGATTTATTGCAGACCCTGAACACTGAAGCTTTCTTT
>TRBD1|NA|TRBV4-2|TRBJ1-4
CASSQRDWTGGLANEKLFF
TGTGCCAGCAGCCAACGGGACTGGACAGGGGGGTTAGCTAATGAAAAACTGTTTTTT